This T cell receptor (beta chain) appears in the sequencing data of a study of T cell clones after liver transplantation. About the research overall: In this trial, immunosuppression withdrawal was attempted within 2 years of liver transplant. A pre-transplant mixed lymphocyte reaction with TCRbeta sequencing defined graft-donor-reactive clones followed in post-transplant blood.

The CDR3 is 13 residues long. Germline V CDR1 and CDR2: SGHTA, FQGNSA. V was pared by 2 bases and J by 7 bases, with 8 bases between. In the case of this clone: What it binds is not known.

Study-level points and caveats: Small, mixed patient groups and varying post-transplant times limit these conclusions.

Sequencing was performed with immunoSEQ multiplex PCR; in TCRdb, only in-frame clones are kept and a portion is missing. The table records 50,000 to 60,000 clones, approximately 70% of them present only once. Thawed unstimulated PBMCs were FACS-sorted by CD3, CD4 and CD8 into two populations. The chain employs TRBV7-2 and TRBJ2-2; no definite D call. The receptor was isolated from a human patient who received a liver transplant. The graft donor may account for some of the T cells. Sample: CD4+ T cells from blood, taken at the approximately 16-month timepoint. The CDR3 protein is CASSLKSGGELFF. The CDR3 DNA is TGTGCCAGCAGCTTAAAATCGGGCGGGGAGCTGTTTTTT.